These 27 T cell receptor beta chains were all obtained from the same sample, sequenced in a study of T cell repertoires in cytomegalovirus infection. TCRdb called the reads again in MiXCR, with one record for every CDR3 protein. This sample has under 850,000 distinct CDR3 sequences; under 40% occur once, and the top ten carry 2.5% to 3%. Sequencing was done on a sample of PBMCs. These receptors were taken from a human donor in good health (CMV status not recorded). Some clones in this sample may be carry-over from other donors' samples.

The chain uses TRBV6-6 and TRBJ2-2; D is unclear. Germline-derived CDR1 and CDR2 are MNHNY and SVGAGI (reference sequence). The CDR3 length is 15 residues. Trimming stripped 5 bases from V and 7 bases from J, with 17 bases between. The CDR3 DNA reads as TGTGCCAGCAGTGAGCAATCCTTCCCCATCGGGGAGCTGTTTTTT. This sequence encodes CASSEQSFPIGELFF.

The chain links TRBV6-5 to TRBJ1-5; 7 bases agree with TRBD1. The CDR3 is 14 residues long. V shed 2 bases and J 5 bases; nucleotides not matched to a gene: 3. Germline CDR1 reads MNHEY; CDR2 reads SVGAGI. CDR3 nucleotide sequence: TGTGCCAGCAGTTACGACAGGGTAGATCAGCCCCAGCATTTT. Its protein is CASSYDRVDQPQHF.

This clonotype has more than one count but fewer than ten. J is TRBJ2-1 and V is TRBV7-3; D is uncertain. Germline V gene sequence: CDR1 SGHTA, CDR2 FQGTGA. Trimming stripped 5 bases from V and 9 bases from J, with 11 bases between. The CDR3 contains 12 residues. The CDR3 protein is CASSPSIGEQFF. The CDR3 DNA reads TGTGCCAGCAGCCCCTCAATAGGTGAGCAGTTCTTC.

This clonotype was seen a few times. V is TRBV20-1 and J is TRBJ2-3; D tentatively reads TRBD1 or TRBD2 (6 bases each). The CDR3 is 16 residues long. The V end lost 2 bases, the J end lost 3 bases, and 18 bases lay between the germline ends. CDR1 and CDR2 (germline): DFQATT, SNEGSKA (reference sequence). This chain's CDR3 is CSARYPGTGATDTQYF. CDR3 DNA sequence: TGCAGTGCTAGATACCCCGGGACGGGGGCAACAGATACGCAGTATTTT.

The genes are TRBV7-9 and TRBJ1-1; D ambiguous. Trimming removed 5 bases at V and 3 bases at J, with 16 bases between. Germline-derived CDR1 and CDR2 are SEHNR and FQNEAQ (reference sequence). The CDR3 extends over 15 amino acids. Here the CDR3 DNA reads TGTGCCAGCAGCGTACTGGGGAAGGGCGACACTGAAGCTTTCTTT. Its protein is CASSVLGKGDTEAFF. Full variable domain (remainder filled in from reference TRBV7-9 and TRBJ1-1): DTGVSQNPRHKITKRGQNVTFRCDPISEHNRLYWYRQTLGQGPEFLTYFQNEAQLEKSRLLSDRFSAERPKGSFSTLEIQRTEQGDSAMYLCASSVLGKGDTEAFFGQGTRLTVV.

A note on this clonotype: A read error may be the cause here, since a much bigger clone is one base away. This chain connects TRBV19 to TRBJ2-1; TRBD2 matches at 12 bases. The CDR3 extends over 15 amino acids. J lost 10 bases, V lost 6 bases, and 10 bases had no gene match. The germline gives CDR1 LNHDA, CDR2 SQIVND (reference sequence). The CDR3 DNA reads as TGTGCCAGTAGGGCCGGACTAGCGGGAACTCCGGAGCAGTTCTTC. Residues: CASRAGLAGTPEQFF.

This clonotype was seen at least ten times. This chain links TRBV7-8 with TRBJ2-5; TRBD1 agrees at 7 bases. The CDR3 runs to 14 residues. V lost 3 bases, J lost 5 bases, and 6 bases stayed unmatched. Germline loops: CDR1 SGHVS, CDR2 FQNEAQ. The CDR3 DNA is TGTGCCAGCAGCTTCTCTACAGGGGCGGAGACCCAGTACTTC. This encodes CASSFSTGAETQYF.

This clonotype was seen repeatedly, ten times or more. V and J are TRBV12-3 or TRBV12-4 and TRBJ2-6; D gene uncertain. The germline V and J ends were trimmed by 0 bases and 1 base, with 10 bases remaining between them. The CDR3 contains 17 residues. CDR3 DNA sequence: TGTGCCAGCAGTTTAGCTGTCGGTCTGTCTGGGGCCAACGTCCTGACTTTC. Translated: CASSLAVGLSGANVLTF.

This clonotype was observed a handful of times. V and J are TRBV6-2 or TRBV6-3 and TRBJ2-1; TRBD2 matches 9 bases. This CDR3 comprises 16 residues. Trimming cost V 0 bases and J 3 bases; bases outside gene matches: 3. Germline assignment: CDR1 MNHEY and CDR2 SVGEGT. This CDR3 is CASSYSLAGIYNEQFF. In nucleotides, the CDR3 is TGTGCCAGCAGTTACTCTCTAGCGGGGATCTACAATGAGCAGTTCTTC.

This clonotype was observed a few times. One junction end does not reproduce the germline sequence, and a read error may be involved. The chain has TRBV24-1 and TRBJ2-2; TRBD2 aligns across 7 bases. The CDR3 covers 16 residues. The germline gives CDR1 KGHDR, CDR2 SFDVKD. CDR3 sequence reads: CATSDRDYPKTGELFF. As DNA, the CDR3 is TGTGCCACCAGTGATCGGGACTACCCGAAGACCGGGGAGCTGTTTTTT.

V usage is TRBV9 and J usage is TRBJ2-3; 11 bases fit TRBD2. The V gene's germline CDR1 is SGDLS and CDR2 YYNGEE. CDR3 length: 16 residues. Unmatched junction bases numbered 5, after V lost 2 bases and J lost 3 bases. CDR3 bases: TGTGCCAGCAGCGTGACCCCTAGCGGGAGGACAGATACGCAGTATTTT. Its translation: CASSVTPSGRTDTQYF.

The chain combines TRBV5-6 with TRBJ2-5; D is undetermined. CDR3 length: 15 amino acids. V was cut by 5 bases and J by 4 bases, with 18 bases left in between. CDR1 and CDR2 (germline): SGHDT, YYEEEE. In DNA, the CDR3 is TGTGCCAGCAGGACGCTCCTTACCCGGGCAGAGACCCAGTACTTC. Its protein is CASRTLLTRAETQYF.

This clonotype has just a few counts. The J gene is TRBJ2-3, the V gene TRBV20-1; 7 positions agree with TRBD1. After removal of 0 bases from V and 5 bases from J, the junction contained 8 bases not matched to a gene. Germline V gene sequence: CDR1 DFQATT, CDR2 SNEGSKA (reference sequence). CDR3 length: 15 residues. In nucleotides, the CDR3 is TGCAGTGCTAGAGATATAAAGGGGGCGGTAGATACGCAGTATTTT. Its protein is CSARDIKGAVDTQYF.

This clonotype has at least ten counts. V is TRBV7-8 and J is TRBJ2-7, with 13 bases matching TRBD2. V dropped 2 bases and J dropped 2; count of bases not matched to a gene: 15. CDR1 is SGHVS, CDR2 FQNEAQ, per germline. The CDR3 spans 20 residues. CDR3 DNA sequence: TGTGCCAGCAGCTTAACGGGTAGGGGACTAGCGGGAAAGTCGGCCTACGAGCAGTACTTC. Translated: CASSLTGRGLAGKSAYEQYF.

The J gene is TRBJ1-6, the V gene TRBV20-1; D uncertain. This CDR3 contains 15 residues. The germline V gene has CDR1 DFQATT and CDR2 SNEGSKA (reference sequence). V lost 0 bases, J lost 3 bases, and 9 bases lay in between. The CDR3 DNA follows: TGCAGTGCTAGAGATATTAAACGCTATAATTCACCCCTCCACTTT. Translated: CSARDIKRYNSPLHF.

This clonotype has at least ten counts. This rearrangement joins TRBV7-8 to TRBJ2-7; D gene ambiguous. Germline V gives CDR1 SGHVS, CDR2 FQNEAQ. The CDR3 is 12 amino acids. The V gene lost 5 bases and the J gene lost 5 bases, with 10 bases spanning the gap. CDR3 in DNA: TGTGCCAGCAGCCCGAGCGTGGACGAGCAGTACTTC. This gives the protein CASSPSVDEQYF.

This sequence joins TRBV5-1 and TRBJ2-7; D call uncertain. V was trimmed by 1 base and J by 1 base, leaving 12 bases between them. The CDR3 runs to 15 residues. From germline, CDR1 is SGHRS and CDR2 YFSETQ. CDR3 coding DNA: TGCGCCAGCAGCTTGCAAAACTCCGCATCCTACGAGCAGTACTTC. This encodes CASSLQNSASYEQYF.

The J gene is TRBJ2-1, the V gene TRBV28; D is uncertain. The CDR3 runs 14 residues. Trimming took off 5 bases at V and 0 bases at J, with 8 bases between the two ends. In germline, CDR1 is MDHEN, CDR2 SYDVKM. The CDR3 DNA is TGTGCCAGCAGTGAGTTAAGCTCCTACAATGAGCAGTTCTTC. Translation: CASSELSSYNEQFF. The whole variable domain, remainder taken from reference TRBV28 and TRBJ2-1, is DVKVTQSSRYLVKRTGEKVFLECVQDMDHENMFWYRQDPGLGLRLIYFSYDVKMKEKGDIPEGYSVSREKKERFSLILESASTNQTSMYLCASSELSSYNEQFFGPGTRLTVL.

This clonotype was observed a few times. The genes are TRBV6-1 and TRBJ1-5; D not resolved. Germline V gene sequence: CDR1 MNHNS, CDR2 SASEGT. V was trimmed by 6 bases and J by 3 bases, leaving 15 bases between them. The CDR3 length is 15 residues. The CDR3 DNA reads TGTGCCAGCAGACCCCAGATCGGTCCCAATCAGCCCCAGCATTTT. Protein sequence: CASRPQIGPNQPQHF.

This sequence joins TRBV4-2 and TRBJ2-3, with 11 bases matching TRBD2. The germline V gene encodes CDR1 LGHNA and CDR2 YNFKEQ. This CDR3 is built from 15 residues. V lost 7 bases and J lost 4; bases outside the gene matches: 7. In DNA, the CDR3 is TGTGCCAGCACCGTAGCGGGGGGGCCGGCAGATACGCAGTATTTT. It codes for CASTVAGGPADTQYF.

This clonotype turned up a few times. V usage is TRBV11-2 and J usage is TRBJ2-2; possible D gene TRBD1, 6 bases. CDR3 length: 18 residues. V lost 6 bases and J 3 bases, leaving 23 bases between the germline ends. CDR1 and CDR2 from the germline V gene are SGHAT and FQNNGV. Here the CDR3 reads CASRLLVRGKGDTGELFF. For the CDR3, the DNA is TGTGCCAGCAGACTTCTGGTCAGGGGAAAAGGGGACACCGGGGAGCTGTTTTTT.

A few counts support this clonotype. The V gene is TRBV2, the J gene TRBJ1-5; tentative D call: TRBD1 (5 bases). Per the germline V gene, CDR1 is SNHLY and CDR2 is FYNNEI. This CDR3 spans 16 amino acids. The germline V and J ends were trimmed by 3 bases and 7 bases, with 19 bases remaining between them. CDR3 residues: CASSEWRGLGEQPQHF. The CDR3 nucleotides are TGTGCCAGCAGTGAGTGGCGGGGGTTAGGGGAACAGCCCCAGCATTTT.

V and J are TRBV5-1 and TRBJ2-1; the D gene is possibly TRBD2 (6 bases). This CDR3 has 15 residues. Germline V lookup: CDR1 SGHRS, CDR2 YFSETQ. V was trimmed by 5 bases and J by 2 bases, leaving 14 bases between them. The CDR3 protein is CASRLTGEPYNEQFF. As DNA, the CDR3 is TGCGCCAGCAGGCTAACGGGAGAACCCTACAATGAGCAGTTCTTC.

The rearrangement joins TRBV20-1 to TRBJ2-3; TRBD2 aligns across 7 bases. Germline CDR1 is DFQATT and CDR2 is SNEGSKA (reference sequence). The CDR3 contains 16 residues. The CDR3 loop is CISRDELAWILDTPYF. CDR3 bases: TGCATTTCTAGAGATGAACTAGCGTGGATCCTCGATACGCCATATTTT.

This clonotype occurred a few times. J is TRBJ2-1 and V is TRBV6-1, with 9 positions matching TRBD2. This CDR3 region has 16 residues. V gave up 1 base and J gave up 8 bases; unmatched junction bases: 9. CDR1 and CDR2 from the germline V gene are MNHNS and SASEGT. CDR3 protein: CASSEGSGTSFDEQFF. CDR3 DNA: TGTGCCAGCAGTGAAGGATCCGGGACTAGCTTTGATGAGCAGTTCTTC.

As for this clonotype: A much larger clone differs by one base, so this may be a read error. The chain combines TRBV7-8 with TRBJ2-2; D not resolved. The V and J ends lost 9 bases and 3 bases respectively, with 11 bases between them. Germline CDR1 SGHVS, CDR2 FQNEAQ. This CDR3 is built from 13 residues. Written as DNA, the CDR3 is TGTGCCAGGAGCAAGGATCACACCGGGGAGCTGTTTTTT. As protein: CARSKDHTGELFF.

This clonotype showed up just once. This sequence joins TRBV7-8 and TRBJ1-5; TRBD1 might be the D (5 bases). The CDR3 extends over 17 amino acids. V lost 2 bases to trimming and J lost 3 bases, with 17 bases between them. Germline V gives CDR1 SGHVS, CDR2 FQNEAQ. CDR3 amino acids: CASSLLMRDAPNQPQHF. The CDR3, as DNA: TGTGCCAGCAGCTTATTAATGCGGGACGCCCCCAATCAGCCCCAGCATTTT.